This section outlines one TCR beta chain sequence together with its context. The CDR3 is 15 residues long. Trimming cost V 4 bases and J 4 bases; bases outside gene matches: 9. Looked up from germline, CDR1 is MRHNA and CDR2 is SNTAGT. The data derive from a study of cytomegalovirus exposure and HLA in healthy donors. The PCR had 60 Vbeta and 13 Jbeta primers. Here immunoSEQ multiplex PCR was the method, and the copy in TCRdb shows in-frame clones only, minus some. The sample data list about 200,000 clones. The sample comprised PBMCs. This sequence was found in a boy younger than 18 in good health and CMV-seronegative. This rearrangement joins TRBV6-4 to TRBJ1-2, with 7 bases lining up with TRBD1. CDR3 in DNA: TGTGCCAGCAGTGCTAACCGGGACAGCTCCTATGGCTACACCTTC. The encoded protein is CASSANRDSSYGYTF.